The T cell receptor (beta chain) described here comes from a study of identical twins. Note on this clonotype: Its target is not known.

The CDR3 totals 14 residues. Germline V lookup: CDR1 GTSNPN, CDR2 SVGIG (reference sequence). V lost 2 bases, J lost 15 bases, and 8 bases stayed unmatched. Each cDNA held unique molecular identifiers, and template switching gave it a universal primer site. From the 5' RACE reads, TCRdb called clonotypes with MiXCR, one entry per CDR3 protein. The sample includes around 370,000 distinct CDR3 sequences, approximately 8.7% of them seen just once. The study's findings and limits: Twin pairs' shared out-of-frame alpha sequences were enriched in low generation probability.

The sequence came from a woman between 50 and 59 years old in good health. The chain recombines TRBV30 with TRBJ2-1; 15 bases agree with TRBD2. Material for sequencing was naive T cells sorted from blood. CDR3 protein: CAWSSGLAGGPVFF. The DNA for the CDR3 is TGTGCCTGGAGTTCCGGACTAGCGGGAGGGCCGGTGTTCTTC.